One and the same sample provided the 26 T cell receptor beta chains below, sequenced in a study of shared clonotypes between healthy human individuals. Here immunoSEQ multiplex PCR was the method, and the copy in TCRdb shows in-frame clones only, minus some. Of fewer than 1.4 million clones listed, roughly 74% are singletons. Sequenced sample: memory CD4+ T cells from PBMCs. Stated subset: CD45RA-negative fraction. These TCRs come from a young man in good health. Some clones in this sample may be carry-over from other donors' samples.

The chain combines TRBV6-1 with TRBJ1-1; TRBD1 matches 10 bases. Germline trimming cut 3 bases from V and 5 bases from J; bases unmatched to any gene: 6. CDR3 length: 15 amino acids. Per germline, CDR1 MNHNS and CDR2 SASEGT. The CDR3 nucleotides are TGTGCCAGCAGTGATCAAGGACAGGGGGAGACTGAAGCTTTCTTT. Translating gives CASSDQGQGETEAFF.

The chain combines TRBV5-4 with TRBJ2-1, with 9 bases fitting TRBD2. Germline-derived CDR1 and CDR2 are SGHNT and YYREEE (reference sequence). The CDR3 extends over 16 amino acids. V gave up 3 bases and J gave up 6 bases; unmatched junction bases: 10. The CDR3 loop is CASSSSLSGSSNEQFF. For the CDR3, the DNA is TGTGCCAGCAGCTCTAGCCTTAGCGGGAGTTCCAATGAGCAGTTCTTC.

The chain uses TRBV28 and TRBJ2-7; 8 nucleotides align to TRBD1. CDR3 length equals 15 residues. CDR1 and CDR2 from the germline V gene are MDHEN and SYDVKM. V lost 3 bases, J lost 3 bases, and 7 bases stayed unmatched. CDR3 amino acids: CASSLVAGGFYEQYF. The CDR3 nucleotides are TGTGCCAGCAGTTTGGTGGCAGGGGGCTTCTACGAGCAGTACTTC.

In regard to this clone: One base away lies a much larger clone, so this may be a sequencing read error. Other DNA sequences in this specimen translate into the identical CDR3. This chain joins TRBV14 and TRBJ2-3; weak D call: TRBD2 (5 bases). CDR1 is SGHDN and CDR2 is FVKESK in the germline V gene. This CDR3 is built from 12 residues. V lost 4 bases and J 3 bases, leaving 5 bases between the germline ends. The CDR3 is CASSPGTDTQYF. The CDR3 bases are TGTGCCAGCAGCCCGGGGACAGATACGCAGTATTTT.

The gene calls are TRBV5-4 and TRBJ2-2, with TRBD2 matching 9 bases. V lost 1 base to trimming and J lost 3 bases; unmatched junction nucleotides: 16. The germline V gene has CDR1 SGHNT and CDR2 YYREEE (reference sequence). CDR3 size: 20 residues. CDR3 loop: CASSLKWGMVAGVDTGELFF. CDR3 sequence (DNA): TGTGCCAGCAGCTTGAAGTGGGGGATGGTAGCGGGAGTCGACACCGGGGAGCTGTTTTTT.

The rearrangement joins TRBV29-1 to TRBJ1-1; D is perhaps TRBD1 (5 bases). Trimming shortened V by 6 bases and J by 5 bases, and 13 bases separated the two germline ends. Germline V CDR1 and CDR2: SQVTM, ANQGSEA. CDR3 length equals 12 residues. As DNA, the CDR3 is TGCAGCGTCCACGGCGGGGGGACTGAAGCTTTCTTT. Residues: CSVHGGGTEAFF.

The chain is built from TRBV9 and TRBJ1-1; 9 bases are shared with TRBD1. The CDR3 is 14 residues long. The trim removed 1 base at V and 7 bases at J, leaving 5 bases unmatched. Germline CDR1 is SGDLS and CDR2 is YYNGEE. In DNA form, the CDR3 reads TGTGCCAGCAGCGTAACAGGGGGCTATGGTGAAGCTTTCTTT. Translated: CASSVTGGYGEAFF.

V usage is TRBV19 and J usage is TRBJ2-1; D possibly uses TRBD1 or TRBD2 (6 bases each). There are 16 residues in the CDR3. Per germline, CDR1 LNHDA and CDR2 SQIVND (reference sequence). V lost 1 base and J 4 bases, leaving 14 bases between the germline ends. CDR3 DNA: TGTGCCAGTAGTATAGTTTCGGGGGCCAGTTACAATGAGCAGTTCTTC. Protein sequence: CASSIVSGASYNEQFF. Using reference TRBV19 and TRBJ2-1 for the parts outside the CDR3, the full variable domain is DGGITQSPKYLFRKEGQNVTLSCEQNLNHDAMYWYRQDPGQGLRLIYYSQIVNDFQKGDIAEGYSVSREKKESFPLTVTSAQKNPTAFYLCASSIVSGASYNEQFFGPGTRLTVL.

This chain uses TRBV7-6 with TRBJ2-5, with D possibly being TRBD2 (7 bases). With 4 bases removed from V and 7 bases from J, the gap between germline ends came to 16 bases. The length of the CDR3 is 14 residues. Germline V gene data show CDR1 as SGHVS and CDR2 as FNYEAQ. This CDR3 reads CASSSGGGSGTQYF. The DNA of the CDR3 is TGTGCCAGCAGCTCGGGGGGCGGATCGGGGACCCAGTACTTC.

This clone was counted a few times. This chain links TRBV2 with TRBJ1-3; D not certain. Germline V gene lookup returns CDR1 SNHLY and CDR2 FYNNEI. V was shortened by 11 bases and J by 0 bases, with 14 bases between the two germline ends. CDR3 size: 14 residues. Written as DNA, the CDR3 is TGTGCCTTTCAGACACTAGACTCTGGAAACACCATATATTTT. The encoded protein is CAFQTLDSGNTIYF.

This clone has just a few counts. The chain carries TRBV7-8 and TRBJ2-6; a weak D match, TRBD2 (5 bases). CDR3 length equals 16 residues. Trimming shortened V by 1 base and J by 0 bases, and 7 bases separated the two germline ends. Germline CDR1 is SGHVS and CDR2 is FQNEAQ. CDR3 in amino acids: CASSLVGASGANVLTF. DNA of the CDR3: TGTGCCAGCAGCTTAGTGGGAGCCTCTGGGGCCAACGTCCTGACTTTC.

This clone occurred a few times. This rearrangement joins TRBV7-8 to TRBJ2-2, with 9 bases matching TRBD1. V was pared by 5 bases and J by 1 base, with 11 bases of the junction left unmatched. Germline lookup yields CDR1 SGHVS and CDR2 FQNEAQ. This CDR3 comprises 18 residues. As DNA, the CDR3 is TGTGCCAGCAGCCGGAGGGGACAGGGTATTGGGAACACCGGGGAGCTGTTTTTT. The encoded protein is CASSRRGQGIGNTGELFF.

This clone was seen just once. The V call is TRBV4-1, the J call TRBJ2-7; D unresolved. The CDR3 has 14 residues. V lost 3 bases to trimming and J lost 2 bases, with 11 bases between them. Germline V CDR1 and CDR2: MGHRA, YSYEKL. The CDR3 region is CASSQITGPYEQYF. The CDR3 bases are TGCGCCAGCAGCCAGATTACCGGGCCCTACGAGCAGTACTTC.

The rearrangement uses TRBV7-2 and TRBJ1-1; TRBD1 agrees at 11 bases. Germline V gives CDR1 SGHTA, CDR2 FQGNSA. The CDR3 has 15 amino acids. V gave up 3 bases and J gave up 4 bases; unmatched junction bases: 4. CDR3 sequence (DNA): TGTGCCAGCAGCTTCCAGGACAGGGGGCCCACTGAAGCTTTCTTT. It is translated as CASSFQDRGPTEAFF.

The gene calls are TRBV11-1 and TRBJ2-3, with a tentative D call TRBD2 (6 bases). CDR3 length: 14 residues. CDR1 and CDR2 (germline): SGHAT, FQDESV (reference sequence). Trimming removed 5 bases at V and 2 bases at J, with 11 bases between. The CDR3 DNA follows: TGTGCCAGCAGCCCCGGGAGCTACACAGATACGCAGTATTTT. Residues: CASSPGSYTDTQYF.

Here the CDR3 reads CASSSEHYRGSNQPQHF. The CDR3 nucleotides read TGTGCCAGCAGTTCCGAACATTACAGGGGGAGCAATCAGCCCCAGCATTTT. The chain is built from TRBV7-2 and TRBJ1-5, with 8 bases lining up with TRBD1. The CDR3 contains 17 residues. Per the germline V gene, CDR1 is SGHTA and CDR2 is FQGNSA. The V and J ends lost 6 bases and 1 base, in that order; junction bases with no gene match: 11.

The chain couples TRBV6-5 to TRBJ2-7; 9 positions agree with TRBD1. CDR1 and CDR2 from the germline V gene are MNHEY and SVGAGI. With 6 bases clipped from V and 0 bases from J, the junction kept 6 bases outside the gene matches. The CDR3 length is 15 residues. The CDR3 coding sequence is TGTGCCAGCAGCCATGCACAGGGGGCCTCCTACGAGCAGTACTTC. It yields the protein CASSHAQGASYEQYF.

Comment on this clone: Additional DNA sequences in this sample encode the identical CDR3. CDR3 loop: CASSLGSGANVLTF. The CDR3 bases are TGTGCCAGCAGCTTAGGTTCTGGGGCCAACGTCCTGACTTTC. The chain combines TRBV7-3 with TRBJ2-6, with unresolved D. CDR3 length equals 14 residues. From germline, CDR1 is SGHTA and CDR2 FQGTGA. Trimming removed 2 bases at V and 1 base at J, with 3 bases between.

The chain joins TRBV29-1 to TRBJ2-1; D uncertain. Per the germline V gene, CDR1 is SQVTM and CDR2 is ANQGSEA. Trimming stripped 5 bases from V and 0 bases from J, with 8 bases between. The CDR3 is 13 residues long. The CDR3 DNA is TGCAGCGTTAGGGCTGTCTCCTACAATGAGCAGTTCTTC. Its protein is CSVRAVSYNEQFF.

The rearrangement links TRBV30 to TRBJ2-3; D perhaps matches TRBD2 (6 bases). The V end lost 7 bases, the J end lost 1 base, and 21 bases lay between the germline ends. The CDR3 loop spans 16 amino acids. Germline V gene sequence: CDR1 GTSNPN, CDR2 SVGIG (reference sequence). CDR3: CASVPGLFRRTDTQYF. CDR3 DNA: TGTGCCTCCGTCCCGGGACTGTTTCGACGCACAGATACGCAGTATTTT.

The V gene is TRBV7-3, the J gene TRBJ2-2; D unclear. V lost 4 bases and J 5 bases, leaving 8 bases between the germline ends. CDR3 length equals 13 residues. Germline values: CDR1 SGHTA, CDR2 FQGTGA. The CDR3 protein is CASSSGPTGELFF. The DNA of the CDR3 is TGTGCCAGCAGCTCAGGACCGACCGGGGAGCTGTTTTTT.

The rearrangement joins TRBV28 to TRBJ2-7, with D maybe TRBD1 (6 bases). Per the germline V gene, CDR1 is MDHEN and CDR2 is SYDVKM. CDR3 length: 15 residues. V was pared by 4 bases and J by 0 bases, with 13 bases between. The CDR3 nucleotides read TGTGCCAGCAGTTCTCAGGGGAAGAACTCCTACGAGCAGTACTTC. Encoded protein: CASSSQGKNSYEQYF.

This clone has at least ten counts. The rearrangement joins TRBV28 to TRBJ2-3, with TRBD1 as a possible D gene (6 bases). The CDR3 extends over 14 amino acids. V dropped 6 bases and J dropped 4 bases, with 14 bases sitting between them. Per the germline V gene, CDR1 is MDHEN and CDR2 is SYDVKM. Here the CDR3 reads CASRDRLSADTQYF. In DNA form, the CDR3 reads TGTGCCAGCAGGGACAGATTATCCGCAGATACGCAGTATTTT. Using reference TRBV28 and TRBJ2-3 for the parts outside the CDR3, the full variable domain is DVKVTQSSRYLVKRTGEKVFLECVQDMDHENMFWYRQDPGLGLRLIYFSYDVKMKEKGDIPEGYSVSREKKERFSLILESASTNQTSMYLCASRDRLSADTQYFGPGTRLTVL.

In this sample, this clone turned up once. The chain links TRBV27 to TRBJ2-7; tentatively, D is TRBD1 (6 bases). The CDR3 contains 14 residues. The V end was cut by 7 bases, the J end by 2 bases, with 15 bases between. From germline, CDR1 is MNHEY and CDR2 SMNVEV (reference sequence). The CDR3: CASNLRDITYEQYF. The CDR3 DNA reads TGTGCCAGCAACCTCCGGGACATTACCTACGAGCAGTACTTC.

The rearrangement uses TRBV10-2 and TRBJ1-2, with D possibly being TRBD1 (6 bases). The CDR3 consists of 15 residues. In germline, CDR1 is WSHSY, CDR2 SAAADI. V lost 0 bases to trimming and J lost 2 bases, with 10 bases between them. The CDR3 DNA sequence: TGCGCCAGCAGTGAGTCTCGGGGGGCAAACTATGGCTACACCTTC. The encoded protein is CASSESRGANYGYTF.

The gene calls are TRBV30 and TRBJ2-2, with D perhaps TRBD1 (5 bases). The CDR3 length is 17 residues. Trimming stripped 2 bases from V and 0 bases from J, with 16 bases between. Germline V gives CDR1 GTSNPN, CDR2 SVGIG (reference sequence). CDR3 sequence reads: CAWSREVDSANTGELFF. CDR3 nucleotide sequence: TGTGCCTGGAGTAGAGAAGTAGACAGCGCGAACACCGGGGAGCTGTTTTTT.